These 13 T cell receptor beta chains were all obtained from the same sample, sequenced in a study of radiotherapy plus CTLA-4 blockade in lung cancer. Assay used: immunoSEQ multiplex PCR; TCRdb lists only in-frame clones, some missing. Of approximately 100,000 clones listed, more than 75% were seen once; the top ten hold around 3.5%. Here the sequenced sample was peripheral blood, taken from a patient treated with radiotherapy plus ipilimumab. Receptors were obtained from a human donor with non-small cell lung cancer who had a partial response to radiotherapy plus ipilimumab.

CDR3 sequence: CASSYSIRSGANVLTF. The CDR3 DNA reads as TGTGCCAGCAGTTACTCGATACGGTCTGGGGCCAACGTCCTGACTTTC. The genes are TRBV6-5 and TRBJ2-6, with unresolved D. CDR1 and CDR2 (germline): MNHEY, SVGAGI. V shed 0 bases and J shed 1 base, with 7 bases lying between them. The CDR3 is made up of 16 amino acids.

The V gene is TRBV5-8, the J gene TRBJ1-1; 7 bases are shared with TRBD1. Germline loops: CDR1 SGHTS, CDR2 YDEGEE. V lost 5 bases and J lost 11; bases outside the gene matches: 21. The CDR3 runs 16 residues. The CDR3: CASRKERQGFIWGAFF. DNA for the CDR3: TGTGCCAGCAGAAAGGAAAGACAGGGTTTTATCTGGGGGGCTTTCTTT.

This clone was counted only a few times. The chain is built from TRBV2 and TRBJ2-5; TRBD1 agrees at 10 bases. The CDR3 has 15 residues. Per the germline V gene, CDR1 is SNHLY and CDR2 is FYNNEI. Trimming took 7 bases from V and 5 from J; bases not matched to a gene: 10. DNA of the CDR3: TGTGCCAGCACCCTTCGACAGGGGGCTTTCGAGACCCAGTACTTC. Protein: CASTLRQGAFETQYF.

The J gene is TRBJ2-5, the V gene TRBV5-1; 7 bases align to TRBD2. Trimming cost V 0 bases and J 4 bases; bases outside gene matches: 6. Germline-derived CDR1 and CDR2 are SGHRS and YFSETQ. CDR3 length: 15 amino acids. The chain's CDR3 is CASSLAPAGRETQYF. The CDR3 region has the DNA TGCGCCAGCAGCTTGGCCCCAGCGGGAAGAGAGACCCAGTACTTC.

The chain employs TRBV9 and TRBJ2-2, with D possibly being TRBD1 (6 bases). The V and J ends lost 5 bases and 6 bases respectively, with 17 bases between them. CDR3 length: 15 amino acids. Germline V gives CDR1 SGDLS, CDR2 YYNGEE. CDR3 in DNA: TGTGCCAGCAGTGGGGGCTGGGCGGCGGCCGGGGAGCTGTTTTTT. It yields the protein CASSGGWAAAGELFF.

The chain has TRBV9 and TRBJ2-6, with D possibly TRBD1 on 5 matching bases. The CDR3 contains 17 residues. The germline V gene encodes CDR1 SGDLS and CDR2 YYNGEE. V lost 4 bases and J 2 bases, leaving 16 bases between the germline ends. CDR3 DNA sequence: TGTGCCAGCAGCTCTAGGGGTACAGTGGCTGGGGCCAACGTCCTGACTTTC. This translates into CASSSRGTVAGANVLTF. The whole variable domain, filled in from reference TRBV9 and TRBJ2-6, reads DSGVTQTPKHLITATGQRVTLRCSPRSGDLSVYWYQQSLDQGLQFLIQYYNGEERAKGNILERFSAQQFPDLHSELNLSSLELGDSALYFCASSSRGTVAGANVLTFGAGSRLTVL.

This chain connects TRBV7-9 to TRBJ2-2; 8 nucleotides align to TRBD2. V was pared by 9 bases and J by 5 bases, with 8 bases of the junction left unmatched. This CDR3 spans 14 amino acids. The germline V gene encodes CDR1 SEHNR and CDR2 FQNEAQ (reference sequence). In nucleotides, the CDR3 is TGTGCCAGTCAAAGCGGGAGAGATACCGGGGAGCTGTTTTTT. This gives the protein CASQSGRDTGELFF.

The chain combines TRBV2 with TRBJ1-5; D gene unclear. This CDR3 contains 14 residues. Trimming left V 3 bases short and J 2 bases short, with 8 bases between. From germline, CDR1 is SNHLY and CDR2 FYNNEI. The CDR3 region is CASSESMGNQPQHF. The CDR3 bases are TGTGCCAGCAGTGAGAGTATGGGCAATCAGCCCCAGCATTTT.

The chain is built from TRBV5-1 and TRBJ1-3, with a weak D call TRBD1 (6 bases). The CDR3 has 14 residues. The germline gives CDR1 SGHRS, CDR2 YFSETQ. V was pared by 0 bases and J by 7 bases, with 11 bases between. As DNA, the CDR3 is TGCGCCAGCAGCTTGGGGGGGCCCCGGAACACCATATATTTT. Its translation is CASSLGGPRNTIYF.

Note on this clone: One junction end does not reproduce the germline sequence, and a read error may be involved. The chain combines TRBV7-9 with TRBJ2-7; D remains ambiguous. Germline V gives CDR1 SEHNR, CDR2 FQNEAQ (reference sequence). The CDR3 consists of 8 residues. This chain's CDR3 is CASDMAGF. DNA for the CDR3: TGTGCCAGCGATATGGCAGGCTTC.

This clone was found a few times. The V and J genes are TRBV5-1 and TRBJ2-2; D gene uncertain. CDR1 and CDR2 from the germline V gene are SGHRS and YFSETQ. The CDR3 runs 12 residues. Trimming stripped 1 base from V and 8 bases from J, with 6 bases between. The CDR3 sequence: CASSLFGGELFF. Here the CDR3 DNA reads TGCGCCAGCAGCTTGTTCGGGGGGGAGCTGTTTTTT.

The chain joins TRBV10-3 to TRBJ1-6; a possible D gene is TRBD1 (5 bases). The ends were cut back, 11 bases at V and 5 bases at J, with 13 bases in the middle. The V gene's germline CDR1 is ENHRY and CDR2 SYGVKD. The CDR3 has 13 amino acids. The CDR3 region has the DNA TGTGCCTCCTCCGGGACTGATAATTCACCCCTCCACTTT. Translation gives CASSGTDNSPLHF.

V gene TRBV19 combines with J gene TRBJ2-1; D unresolved. Trimming took 5 bases from V and 6 from J, leaving 14 bases between them. The CDR3 runs 14 residues. Germline V lookup: CDR1 LNHDA, CDR2 SQIVND (reference sequence). Here the CDR3 DNA reads TGTGCCAGTAGTCGGCTAGACGTACTCAATGAGCAGTTCTTC. This gives the protein CASSRLDVLNEQFF.